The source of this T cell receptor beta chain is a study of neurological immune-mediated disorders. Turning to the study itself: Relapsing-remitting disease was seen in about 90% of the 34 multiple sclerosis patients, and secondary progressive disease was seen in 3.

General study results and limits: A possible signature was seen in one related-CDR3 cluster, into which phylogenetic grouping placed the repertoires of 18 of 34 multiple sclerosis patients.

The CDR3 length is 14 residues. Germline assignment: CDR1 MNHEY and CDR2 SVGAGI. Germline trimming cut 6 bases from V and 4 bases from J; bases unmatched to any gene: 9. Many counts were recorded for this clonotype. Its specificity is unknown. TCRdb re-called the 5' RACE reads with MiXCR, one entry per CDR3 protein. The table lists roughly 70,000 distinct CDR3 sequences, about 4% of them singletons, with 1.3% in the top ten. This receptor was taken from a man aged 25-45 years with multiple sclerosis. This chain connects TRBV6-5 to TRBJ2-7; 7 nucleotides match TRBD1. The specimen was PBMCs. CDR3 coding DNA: TGTGCCAGCAGCGTTAACAGGGGTGAATACGAGCAGTACTTC. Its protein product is CASSVNRGEYEQYF.